The 20 T cell receptor beta chains given below trace back to one sample, sequenced in a study of shared clonotypes between healthy human individuals. Sequenced by immunoSEQ multiplex PCR; TCRdb stores in-frame clones only, minus some. The sample lists 2.3 million or so clones, approximately 95% occurring once. Sample: naive CD4+ T cells from PBMCs. Subset noted: CD45RA+ positively selected. The receptors shown here come from a man between 18 and 35 years old in good health. Some clones in this sample may be carry-over from other donors' samples.

The chain links TRBV10-3 to TRBJ2-5, with 12 bases matching TRBD2. The CDR3 contains 17 residues. V lost 4 bases, J lost 2 bases, and 8 bases stayed unmatched. The germline gives CDR1 ENHRY, CDR2 SYGVKD. The CDR3 bases are TGTGCCATCAGTGGACCCCCGGGACTAGCGGGTCAAGAGACCCAGTACTTC. Translation gives CAISGPPGLAGQETQYF.

The V call is TRBV29-1, the J call TRBJ1-1; D is ambiguous. Trimming left V 3 bases short and J 0 bases short, with 8 bases between. Germline V gene data show CDR1 as SQVTM and CDR2 as ANQGSEA. This CDR3 comprises 13 residues. Here the CDR3 reads CSVETRMNTEAFF. The CDR3 DNA is TGCAGCGTTGAGACGAGGATGAACACTGAAGCTTTCTTT.

The CDR3 spells CATPRDKGRGSSNQPQHF. The CDR3, as DNA: TGTGCAACTCCTCGGGATAAAGGCAGGGGGAGTAGCAATCAGCCCCAGCATTTT. The chain uses TRBV21-1 and TRBJ1-5; the table gives TRBD1 as D, unverified against the DNA. TRBV21-1 is listed as a pseudogene. The CDR3 covers 18 residues.

This rearrangement joins TRBV2 to TRBJ2-7; D is perhaps TRBD2 (6 bases). Trimming removed 4 bases from V and 7 bases from J, with 8 bases in between. The CDR3 sequence is 11 residues long. Germline assignment: CDR1 SNHLY and CDR2 FYNNEI. As DNA, the CDR3 is TGTGCCAGCAGTGGTGGGGGGGAGCAGTACTTC. As protein: CASSGGGEQYF.

About this clone: Other DNA sequences in this specimen translate into the identical CDR3. CDR3 region: CASSVGQGAYEQYF. The CDR3 region has the DNA TGTGCCAGCAGCGTAGGACAGGGGGCCTACGAGCAGTACTTC. The chain carries TRBV9 and TRBJ2-7; 9 bases line up with TRBD1. Germline assignment: CDR1 SGDLS and CDR2 YYNGEE. This CDR3 has 14 amino acids. V shed 0 bases, J shed 2 bases, and the junction held 0 bases outside the gene matches.

The chain couples TRBV15 to TRBJ2-5; D gene unclear. Germline V lookup: CDR1 LNHNV, CDR2 YYDKDF (reference sequence). The V end was cut by 1 base, the J end by 4 bases, with 4 bases between. The CDR3 has 12 residues. The CDR3 DNA follows: TGTGCCACCAGCAGAGTGGCAGAGACCCAGTACTTC. It encodes CATSRVAETQYF.

To note about this clone: The sample holds other DNA sequences that translate to the same CDR3. The J gene is TRBJ2-3, the V gene TRBV5-1; D not resolved. Germline V gives CDR1 SGHRS, CDR2 YFSETQ. The CDR3 is 14 residues long. Trimming took 4 bases from V and 0 from J, leaving 9 bases between them. CDR3 coding DNA: TGCGCCAGCAGCGGTGGCAGGAGCACAGATACGCAGTATTTT. Translating gives CASSGGRSTDTQYF.

The gene calls are TRBV5-1 and TRBJ2-5, with D maybe TRBD1 (5 bases). This CDR3 has 14 residues. Looked up from germline, CDR1 is SGHRS and CDR2 is YFSETQ. V was clipped by 4 bases and J by 3 bases, with 13 bases between them. The CDR3 loop reads CASSPIDRKETQYF. Here the CDR3 DNA reads TGCGCCAGCAGCCCGATCGACAGAAAAGAGACCCAGTACTTC.

V and J are TRBV2 and TRBJ2-2, with 11 bases fitting TRBD2. This CDR3 has 16 residues. V lost 6 bases and J lost 5; bases outside the gene matches: 8. The germline V gene encodes CDR1 SNHLY and CDR2 FYNNEI. CDR3 in amino acids: CASRRTSGGWTGELFF. The CDR3 nucleotides are TGTGCCAGCAGACGTACTAGCGGGGGTTGGACCGGGGAGCTGTTTTTT.

The chain links TRBV9 to TRBJ2-1; the D is unclear. This CDR3 spans 15 amino acids. The germline gives CDR1 SGDLS, CDR2 YYNGEE. Trimming cost V 1 base and J 8 bases, with 16 bases left between them. The CDR3 here is CASSVLSKAADEQFF. In DNA form, the CDR3 reads TGTGCCAGCAGCGTATTGTCCAAGGCCGCCGATGAGCAGTTCTTC.

The rearrangement joins TRBV6-1 to TRBJ1-4; D is unresolved. Germline CDR1 reads MNHNS; CDR2 reads SASEGT. The ends were cut back, 2 bases at V and 13 bases at J, with 11 bases in the middle. The CDR3 spans 12 residues. CDR3 protein: CASSEHGWGLFF. Written as DNA, the CDR3 is TGTGCCAGCAGTGAACACGGTTGGGGACTGTTTTTT.

V and J are TRBV10-3 and TRBJ2-1; D possibly corresponds to TRBD2 (6 bases). V gave up 4 bases and J gave up 5 bases, with 18 bases separating them. CDR3 size: 16 residues. Germline CDR1 is ENHRY and CDR2 is SYGVKD. The CDR3: CAISVVSAGRNNEQFF. The CDR3 coding sequence is TGTGCCATCAGTGTCGTTTCGGCGGGGCGTAACAATGAGCAGTTCTTC.

V is TRBV6-1 and J is TRBJ1-5, with D possibly matching TRBD1 (5 bases). This CDR3 comprises 13 residues. Germline CDR1 MNHNS, CDR2 SASEGT. Trimming stripped 5 bases from V and 5 bases from J, with 10 bases between. In DNA, the CDR3 is TGTGCCAGCAGTTTCTTCAGGGATCAGCCCCAGCATTTT. As protein: CASSFFRDQPQHF.

The chain couples TRBV28 to TRBJ1-4, with 7 positions matching TRBD1. Germline V gene lookup returns CDR1 MDHEN and CDR2 SYDVKM. The J segment lost 2 bases and the V segment lost 3 bases, leaving 3 bases of the junction unmatched. CDR3 length: 15 amino acids. The CDR3 nucleotides read TGTGCCAGCAGTTTCCCGGGACAGACTAATGAAAAACTGTTTTTT. Protein product: CASSFPGQTNEKLFF.

CDR3 protein: CASRQGTGELFF. As DNA, the CDR3 is TGTGCCAGCAGACAGGGCACCGGGGAGCTGTTTTTT. V gene TRBV6-5 combines with J gene TRBJ2-2, with D possibly being TRBD1 (6 bases). The CDR3 has 12 amino acids. V lost 6 bases to trimming and J lost 4 bases, with 6 bases between them. In germline, CDR1 is MNHEY, CDR2 SVGAGI.

As for this clone: The same CDR3 also results from other DNA sequences found in this sample. CDR3 residues: CASSRGLNNEQFF. The CDR3 region has the DNA TGTGCCAGCAGCCGGGGACTGAACAATGAGCAGTTCTTC. This chain uses TRBV6-5 with TRBJ2-1; a possible D gene is TRBD2 (6 bases). CDR1 MNHEY and CDR2 SVGAGI come from the germline V gene. The CDR3 contains 13 residues. Between the trimmed V and J ends, which lost 6 bases and 5 bases, there was a span of 11 bases.

The rearrangement joins TRBV7-9 to TRBJ1-5; 7 nucleotides align to TRBD1. V shed 5 bases, J shed 6 bases, and the junction held 7 bases outside the gene matches. The CDR3 runs 14 residues. The germline V gene has CDR1 SEHNR and CDR2 FQNEAQ (reference sequence). CDR3 nucleotides: TGTGCCAGCAGCCCCGGGGACAGCGTTCAGCCCCAGCATTTT. Amino acid sequence: CASSPGDSVQPQHF.

With respect to this clone: The germline gene is not matched at one end of the junction; a read error may be the cause. The V call is TRBV28, the J call TRBJ1-1; no reliable D call. This CDR3 is 10 amino acids long. Germline V CDR1 and CDR2: MDHEN, SYDVKM. The chain's CDR3 is CASRSFVLHF. The CDR3, as DNA: TGTGCCAGCAGATCCTTCGTTTTGCACTTT.

The J gene is TRBJ1-1, the V gene TRBV4-1, with 8 bases identical to TRBD1. The length of the CDR3 is 15 residues. The germline V gene has CDR1 MGHRA and CDR2 YSYEKL. With V trimmed by 3 bases and J by 1 base, 4 bases remained unmatched. The CDR3 region is CASSHAGGQNTEAFF. The CDR3 nucleotides are TGCGCCAGCAGCCACGCAGGGGGCCAGAACACTGAAGCTTTCTTT.

The CDR3 sequence is CASSLQTPNTGELFF. The CDR3 DNA follows: TGTGCCAGCAGCTTACAGACACCGAACACCGGGGAGCTGTTTTTT. The chain carries TRBV7-3 and TRBJ2-2; D ambiguous. CDR3 length equals 15 residues. Trimming cost V 2 bases and J 0 bases, with 7 bases left between them. Germline CDR1 and CDR2: SGHTA and FQGTGA.